These 17 T cell receptor beta chains originate from one sample sequenced in a study of T cell responses to AZD1222 COVID-19 vaccine. Clones were read by immunoSEQ multiplex PCR, and TCRdb kept only the in-frame ones, dropping some. Among 65,000 to 95,000 clones, around 83% were seen once, and the ten largest hold approximately 13%. The material was peripheral blood, obtained on day 0 of AZD1222 vaccination. The receptors derive from an adult in good health.

The chain joins TRBV7-2 to TRBJ1-2, with D possibly being TRBD1 (5 bases). There are 14 residues in the CDR3. CDR1 is SGHTA, CDR2 FQGNSA, per germline. Trimming stripped 1 base from V and 1 base from J, with 7 bases between. The CDR3 region has the DNA TGTGCCAGCAGCTTAGAAAGGGGTAACTATGGCTACACCTTC. It encodes CASSLERGNYGYTF.

The chain is built from TRBV3-1 (or the pseudogene TRBV3-2) and TRBJ1-2; TRBD1 is a possible D gene (6 bases). The CDR3 contains 15 residues. The germline gives CDR1 LGHDT, CDR2 YNNKEL (reference sequence). Trimming removed 4 bases from V and 5 bases from J, with 17 bases in between. The chain's CDR3 is CASSRMLTGIYGYTF. The CDR3 coding sequence is TGTGCCAGCAGCCGAATGTTGACAGGTATTTATGGCTACACCTTC.

CDR3 nucleotides: TGTGCCTGGAGTCCGACACAGGGTAGAGGCTACACCTTC. Translation gives CAWSPTQGRGYTF. The gene calls are TRBV30 and TRBJ1-2; D might be TRBD1 (6 bases). Trimming removed 2 bases from V and 8 bases from J, with 15 bases in between. Germline V gives CDR1 GTSNPN, CDR2 SVGIG (reference sequence). The CDR3 runs to 13 residues.

The chain is built from TRBV11-2 and TRBJ2-7, with TRBD1 matching over 8 bases. CDR1 and CDR2 from the germline V gene are SGHAT and FQNNGV. The CDR3 runs to 14 residues. The J segment lost 6 bases and the V segment lost 5 bases, leaving 9 bases of the junction unmatched. CDR3 amino acids: CASSTLTGGSEQYF. The CDR3, as DNA: TGTGCCAGCAGCACCCTCACAGGGGGGAGCGAGCAGTACTTC.

The V call is TRBV15, the J call TRBJ1-3, with D maybe TRBD1 (6 bases). Germline CDR1 LNHNV, CDR2 YYDKDF (reference sequence). V was pared by 1 base and J by 1 base, with 8 bases between. The CDR3 length is 15 residues. The CDR3 loop reads CATSRVGQSGNTIYF. CDR3 DNA sequence: TGTGCCACCAGCAGAGTTGGACAGTCTGGAAACACCATATATTTT.

The chain is built from TRBV2 and TRBJ2-3; 8 bases are shared with TRBD1. Unmatched junction bases numbered 4, after V lost 6 bases and J lost 8 bases. The CDR3 consists of 12 residues. Germline assignment: CDR1 SNHLY and CDR2 FYNNEI. CDR3 DNA: TGTGCCAGCAGCGACAGGGGAGGTACGCAGTATTTT. This translates into CASSDRGGTQYF.

This clone was seen only once. The J gene is TRBJ2-4, the V gene TRBV5-1; TRBD2 is a possible D gene (6 bases). Deletions cut 0 bases from V and 0 bases from J, with 10 bases between. The CDR3 has 16 residues. Germline CDR1 and CDR2: SGHRS and YFSETQ. CDR3 coding DNA: TGCGCCAGCAGCTTGGCTTACGGGAGAGCCAAAAACATTCAGTACTTC. Its translation is CASSLAYGRAKNIQYF.

This chain connects TRBV5-6 to TRBJ1-2, with D maybe TRBD1 (5 bases). Germline V gene lookup returns CDR1 SGHDT and CDR2 YYEEEE. The CDR3 consists of 13 residues. Trimming took 4 bases from V and 6 from J, leaving 13 bases between them. The DNA for the CDR3 is TGTGCCAGCAGCCGCAGGGTCACCCATGGCTACACCTTC. It codes for CASSRRVTHGYTF.

This sequence joins TRBV27 and TRBJ1-5; D gene uncertain. The CDR3 length is 15 residues. The V end was cut by 4 bases, the J end by 2 bases, with 12 bases between. From germline, CDR1 is MNHEY and CDR2 SMNVEV (reference sequence). The CDR3 DNA sequence: TGTGCCAGCAGTTGGGATGTAAACGGCAATCAGCCCCAGCATTTT. Translation: CASSWDVNGNQPQHF.

The chain links TRBV11-2 to TRBJ1-5; D call uncertain. V lost 5 bases and J 9 bases, leaving 11 bases between the germline ends. Germline CDR1 reads SGHAT; CDR2 reads FQNNGV. The CDR3 contains 12 residues. DNA for the CDR3: TGTGCCAGCAGCCCAAGCATTGGGCCCCAGCATTTT. Residues: CASSPSIGPQHF.

The J gene is TRBJ2-2, the V gene TRBV11-2; D gene unclear. The CDR3 runs to 16 residues. Germline V gives CDR1 SGHAT, CDR2 FQNNGV. V was clipped by 4 bases and J by 3 bases, with 15 bases between them. CDR3 in DNA: TGTGCCAGCAGCTCCGCATCTGGCGGAGACACCGGGGAGCTGTTTTTT. Translating gives CASSSASGGDTGELFF.

The chain has TRBV28 and TRBJ2-7; TRBD1 is a possible D gene (6 bases). The V gene lost 5 bases and the J gene lost 3 bases, with 17 bases spanning the gap. The CDR3 length is 15 residues. From germline, CDR1 is MDHEN and CDR2 SYDVKM. CDR3 in amino acids: CASSHLLAGDYEQYF. The CDR3 nucleotides read TGTGCCAGCAGTCACCTCCTCGCAGGGGACTACGAGCAGTACTTC.

The chain employs TRBV6-2 or TRBV6-3 and TRBJ2-7; D uncertain. The V end lost 2 bases, the J end lost 3 bases, and 2 bases lay between the germline ends. The germline gives CDR1 MNHEY, CDR2 SVGEGT. The CDR3 consists of 11 residues. Here the CDR3 DNA reads TGTGCCAGCAGTTACCGCTACGAGCAGTACTTC. Encoded protein: CASSYRYEQYF.

This clone was picked up a small number of times. V gene TRBV5-1 combines with J gene TRBJ1-5; 12 positions agree with TRBD1. The junction had 3 bases not matched to a gene; V was cut back by 4 bases and J by 7 bases. Germline CDR1 SGHRS, CDR2 YFSETQ. The CDR3 spans 14 residues. The CDR3 nucleotides are TGCGCCAGCAGCCGAGGGACAGGGGGCCAGCCCCAGCATTTT. It encodes CASSRGTGGQPQHF.

This clone showed up just once. The gene calls are TRBV7-2 and TRBJ1-1; D is ambiguous. V was trimmed by 1 base and J by 5 bases, leaving 14 bases between them. Germline V gene sequence: CDR1 SGHTA, CDR2 FQGNSA. The CDR3 sequence is 15 residues long. Here the CDR3 reads CASSLESGFWTEAFF. CDR3 in DNA: TGTGCCAGCAGCTTAGAATCGGGGTTTTGGACTGAAGCTTTCTTT.

The chain links TRBV19 to TRBJ2-1, with 12 positions matching TRBD2. The germline gives CDR1 LNHDA, CDR2 SQIVND (reference sequence). The CDR3 has 19 residues. The junction had 10 bases not matched to a gene; V was cut back by 4 bases and J by 0 bases. CDR3 DNA sequence: TGTGCCAGTAGTAAGAGGACTAGCGGGGAAATGAGCTCCTACAATGAGCAGTTCTTC. Its translation: CASSKRTSGEMSSYNEQFF.

This chain links TRBV24-1 with TRBJ2-2; D ambiguous. V dropped 4 bases and J dropped 6 bases, with 11 bases sitting between them. The CDR3 loop spans 14 amino acids. Germline values: CDR1 KGHDR, CDR2 SFDVKD. The CDR3 region is CATSEGRVAGELFF. CDR3 bases: TGTGCCACCAGTGAGGGCAGAGTCGCCGGGGAGCTGTTTTTT.